The 23 T cell receptor beta chains below all came from one sample that was sequenced in a study of CD8+ T cells in alopecia areata. Extracted RNA was reverse transcribed, and the resulting cDNA served as sequencing template. The table came from immunoSEQ multiplex PCR; TCRdb's copy has only in-frame clones and leaves some out. This table has roughly 110,000 clones, 80% to 85% appearing once. Treatment denoted: oral pan-JAK inhibitor, 5-10 mg twice daily. The material sequenced was CD8+ T cells sorted from blood, taken at week 24, from a patient treated with tofacitinib. Receptor source: a human donor with alopecia areata.

The chain carries TRBV19 and TRBJ2-3, with D unresolved. Germline V gene data show CDR1 as LNHDA and CDR2 as SQIVND (reference sequence). The CDR3 extends over 15 amino acids. V lost 10 bases to trimming and J lost 5 bases, with 22 bases between them. CDR3 sequence reads: CATTGRDRRRDTQYF. The DNA of the CDR3 is TGTGCCACTACCGGCCGAGACCGACGGCGAGATACGCAGTATTTT. Filled out from reference TRBV19 and TRBJ2-3, the complete variable domain reads DGGITQSPKYLFRKEGQNVTLSCEQNLNHDAMYWYRQDPGQGLRLIYYSQIVNDFQKGDIAEGYSVSREKKESFPLTVTSAQKNPTAFYLCATTGRDRRRDTQYFGPGTRLTVL.

The chain links TRBV29-1 to TRBJ1-1; no clear D gene. Germline assignment: CDR1 SQVTM and CDR2 ANQGSEA. The CDR3 is 14 amino acids. Trimming removed 4 bases from V and 2 bases from J, with 14 bases in between. The CDR3 is CSVVPGGSNTEAFF. The DNA for the CDR3 is TGCAGCGTTGTTCCTGGAGGGTCTAACACTGAAGCTTTCTTT. The whole variable domain, filled in from reference TRBV29-1 and TRBJ1-1, reads SAVISQKPSRDICQRGTSLTIQCQVDSQVTMMFWYRQQPGQSLTLIATANQGSEATYESGFVIDKFPISRPNLTFSTLTVSNMSPEDSSIYLCSVVPGGSNTEAFFGQGTRLTVV.

In this sample, this clone turned up once. The chain recombines TRBV5-6 with TRBJ2-3, with TRBD2 matching 13 bases. The CDR3 sequence is 18 residues long. V was clipped by 3 bases and J by 5 bases; unmatched bases: 12. Germline V gene sequence: CDR1 SGHDT, CDR2 YYEEEE. The CDR3 is CASSSGLAGALLGDTQYF. The CDR3 nucleotides are TGTGCCAGCAGCTCAGGACTAGCGGGGGCCCTTCTGGGAGATACGCAGTATTTT.

This sequence joins TRBV4-3 and TRBJ2-6; D is uncertain. Trimming left V 0 bases short and J 0 bases short, with 6 bases between. The CDR3 consists of 16 residues. Germline V gene data show CDR1 as LGHNA and CDR2 as YSLEER. DNA of the CDR3: TGCGCCAGCAGCCAAGAGCAGTTCTCTGGGGCCAACGTCCTGACTTTC. Translated, it gives CASSQEQFSGANVLTF.

This clone has a handful of counts. The rearrangement links TRBV4-3 to TRBJ2-7; the D is unclear. Germline V gives CDR1 LGHNA, CDR2 YSLEER. V was cut by 3 bases and J by 1 base, with 13 bases left in between. The CDR3 is made up of 15 amino acids. CDR3 sequence reads: CASSQGQDGSYEQYF. The CDR3 region has the DNA TGCGCCAGCAGCCAGGGCCAGGACGGGTCCTACGAGCAGTACTTC.

The chain carries TRBV30 and TRBJ2-3, with TRBD2 matching 8 bases. CDR1 GTSNPN and CDR2 SVGIG come from the germline V gene (reference sequence). The CDR3 is 15 amino acids. J gave up 6 bases and V 4 bases, and 12 bases lay outside the gene matches. The CDR3 protein is CAWTSSGSSWDTQYF. DNA of the CDR3: TGTGCCTGGACCTCTAGCGGGTCAAGTTGGGATACGCAGTATTTT.

V gene TRBV7-2 combines with J gene TRBJ2-3; possibly TRBD2 for D (5 bases). Between the trimmed V and J ends, which lost 3 bases and 9 bases, there was a span of 19 bases. Germline V CDR1 and CDR2: SGHTA, FQGNSA. This CDR3 spans 15 amino acids. In nucleotides, the CDR3 is TGTGCCAGCAGCTTGGACCCTAGCAGAGGGCAAACGCAGTATTTT. Encoded protein: CASSLDPSRGQTQYF.

The gene calls are TRBV4-1 and TRBJ2-7; no clear D. Germline CDR1 and CDR2: MGHRA and YSYEKL. The CDR3 is 14 residues long. V was pared by 1 base and J by 4 bases, with 11 bases between. The chain's CDR3 is CASSQVKGTYEQYF. CDR3 bases: TGCGCCAGCAGCCAAGTGAAGGGCACTTACGAGCAGTACTTC.

V usage is TRBV19 and J usage is TRBJ1-1; unclear D gene. Trimming took off 8 bases at V and 4 bases at J, with 14 bases between the two ends. This CDR3 spans 13 amino acids. Germline-derived CDR1 and CDR2 are LNHDA and SQIVND (reference sequence). CDR3 bases: TGTGCCAGTTCCTTCAGACGTGGCACTGAAGCTTTCTTT. This encodes CASSFRRGTEAFF.

This clone was detected only a few times. The V and J genes are TRBV5-1 and TRBJ2-1; the match to TRBD1 covers 7 bases. V lost 0 bases to trimming and J lost 8 bases; unmatched junction nucleotides: 5. The V gene's germline CDR1 is SGHRS and CDR2 YFSETQ. CDR3 size: 14 residues. The CDR3 sequence: CASSLGQGFDEQFF. In DNA form, the CDR3 reads TGCGCCAGCAGCTTGGGACAGGGTTTCGATGAGCAGTTCTTC.

This clone occurred a few times. The chain joins TRBV29-1 to TRBJ2-7; tentatively, D is TRBD2 (5 bases). Between the trimmed V and J ends, which lost 4 bases and 3 bases, there was a span of 10 bases. Per the germline V gene, CDR1 is SQVTM and CDR2 is ANQGSEA. This CDR3 is built from 12 residues. The CDR3 nucleotides read TGCAGCGTTGGTGGCGGGTACTACGAGCAGTACTTC. Amino acids: CSVGGGYYEQYF.

The chain has TRBV29-1 and TRBJ2-5, with 7 bases identical to TRBD1. The CDR3 is 13 amino acids. Trimming at V came to 4 bases and at J to 2 bases, leaving 4 bases not matched to a gene. Germline V lookup: CDR1 SQVTM, CDR2 ANQGSEA. DNA for the CDR3: TGCAGCGTTGTTGACAGGGAGCAAGAGACCCAGTACTTC. Translating gives CSVVDREQETQYF.

The V call is TRBV6-5, the J call TRBJ1-5, with D possibly TRBD1 on 6 matching bases. This CDR3 has 15 residues. The V end was cut by 5 bases, the J end by 3 bases, with 14 bases between. Germline V gene sequence: CDR1 MNHEY, CDR2 SVGAGI. This chain's CDR3 is CASSNTGLYNQPQHF. CDR3 sequence (DNA): TGTGCCAGCAGTAATACAGGGCTTTACAATCAGCCCCAGCATTTT.

This clone was picked up a small number of times. The rearrangement links TRBV19 to TRBJ2-7, with TRBD2 matching 7 bases. This CDR3 is 15 amino acids long. Germline values: CDR1 LNHDA, CDR2 SQIVND (reference sequence). The J segment lost 0 bases and the V segment lost 4 bases, leaving 6 bases of the junction unmatched. CDR3: CASSTTSSSSYEQYF. The CDR3 region has the DNA TGTGCCAGTAGTACGACTAGCTCCAGCTCCTACGAGCAGTACTTC.

V gene TRBV27 combines with J gene TRBJ2-5; D remains ambiguous. Germline CDR1 reads MNHEY; CDR2 reads SMNVEV (reference sequence). The CDR3 spans 14 residues. The V end was cut by 8 bases, the J end by 0 bases, with 13 bases between. The DNA of the CDR3 is TGTGCCAGCTCAAACTTGGCCGACCAAGAGACCCAGTACTTC. Its translation is CASSNLADQETQYF.

The gene calls are TRBV6-5 and TRBJ2-1; weak D call: TRBD2 (6 bases). From germline, CDR1 is MNHEY and CDR2 SVGAGI. The CDR3 covers 15 residues. Trimming took off 8 bases at V and 4 bases at J, with 18 bases between the two ends. CDR3 bases: TGTGCCAGCGCTCCCGGGGGTCGACTATACAATGAGCAGTTCTTC. Amino acids: CASAPGGRLYNEQFF.

The chain carries TRBV11-2 and TRBJ2-4; 10 positions match TRBD1. Germline-derived CDR1 and CDR2 are SGHAT and FQNNGV. After removal of 6 bases from V and 1 base from J, the junction contained 6 bases not matched to a gene. There are 16 residues in the CDR3. The CDR3 DNA reads TGTGCCAGCAGTCACCCGGGACAGGGGGCCAAAAACATTCAGTACTTC. It yields the protein CASSHPGQGAKNIQYF.

This clone was picked up a small number of times. J is TRBJ2-5 and V is TRBV4-1, with no clear D. Germline-derived CDR1 and CDR2 are MGHRA and YSYEKL. The CDR3 is 14 amino acids. The ends were cut back, 2 bases at V and 2 bases at J, with 9 bases in the middle. The CDR3 region has the DNA TGCGCCAGCAGCCAACTTGGAAAACAAGAGACCCAGTACTTC. As protein: CASSQLGKQETQYF.

The chain uses TRBV7-9 and TRBJ1-2; 9 bases agree with TRBD1. The CDR3 is 16 amino acids. Per the germline V gene, CDR1 is SEHNR and CDR2 is FQNEAQ (reference sequence). Losses at the gene ends were 4 bases for V and 3 bases for J; bases not matched to a gene: 9. This chain's CDR3 is CASSSFRDREDYGYTF. CDR3 DNA sequence: TGTGCCAGCAGCTCCTTCCGGGACAGGGAGGACTATGGCTACACCTTC. The whole variable domain, filled in from reference TRBV7-9 and TRBJ1-2, reads DTGVSQNPRHKITKRGQNVTFRCDPISEHNRLYWYRQTLGQGPEFLTYFQNEAQLEKSRLLSDRFSAERPKGSFSTLEIQRTEQGDSAMYLCASSSFRDREDYGYTFGSGTRLTVV.

Regarding this clone: The final CDR3 position lacks the conserved phenylalanine or tryptophan, pointing to a likely read error. The gene calls are TRBV7-9 and TRBJ2-7, with 9 bases that match TRBD1. V lost 5 bases and J lost 5; bases outside the gene matches: 16. Germline CDR1 SEHNR, CDR2 FQNEAQ (reference sequence). There are 17 residues in the CDR3. CDR3 sequence (DNA): TGTGCCAGCAGCGTGACCCAGGGGGGACAGGGAGTTGACGAGCAGTACCTC. Its translation: CASSVTQGGQGVDEQYL.

Here the CDR3 DNA reads TGTGCCAGCAGTTTAGTAGCGGGGGGACCCTACGAGCAGTACTTC. Translation: CASSLVAGGPYEQYF. This sequence joins TRBV27 and TRBJ2-7, with 10 bases lining up with TRBD2. This CDR3 has 15 residues. With 2 bases clipped from V and 2 bases from J, the junction kept 3 bases outside the gene matches. CDR1 is MNHEY and CDR2 is SMNVEV in the germline V gene (reference sequence).

This sequence joins TRBV23-1 and TRBJ2-4; possibly TRBD1 for D (5 bases). TRBV23-1 is designated an ORF whose function remains uncertain. V lost 0 bases and J 1 base, leaving 10 bases between the germline ends. The CDR3 contains 16 residues. Here the CDR3 reads CASSQSPGAAKNIQYF. CDR3 coding DNA: TGCGCCAGCAGTCAATCGCCTGGGGCGGCCAAAAACATTCAGTACTTC.

This clone appeared once. This rearrangement joins TRBV5-4 to TRBJ2-1, with TRBD2 identical over 10 bases. The CDR3 covers 14 residues. Germline lookup yields CDR1 SGHNT and CDR2 YYREEE (reference sequence). Germline trimming cut 3 bases from V and 8 bases from J; bases unmatched to any gene: 5. The CDR3 DNA sequence: TGTGCCAGCAGCTGGACTAGCGGACCCGATGAGCAGTTCTTC. Amino acid sequence: CASSWTSGPDEQFF. Full variable domain (rest looked up from reference TRBV5-4 and TRBJ2-1): ETGVTQSPTHLIKTRGQQVTLRCSSQSGHNTVSWYQQALGQGPQFIFQYYREEENGRGNFPPRFSGLQFPNYSSELNVNALELDDSALYLCASSWTSGPDEQFFGPGTRLTVL.